The 27 T cell receptor beta chains listed next were all sequenced from one sample in a study of cytomegalovirus exposure and HLA in healthy donors. 13 Jbeta primers and 60 Vbeta primers were used for the PCR. Sequencing was performed with immunoSEQ multiplex PCR; in TCRdb, only in-frame clones are kept and a portion is missing. The repertoire holds about 110,000 clones, with around 78% as singletons. The sample was PBMCs. These receptors all come from a man aged 25 to 40 in good health and CMV-seronegative.

The chain has TRBV10-3 and TRBJ2-7, with no clear D. The V gene lost 3 bases and the J gene lost 2 bases, with 23 bases spanning the gap. The CDR3 has 18 amino acids. Germline V lookup: CDR1 ENHRY, CDR2 SYGVKD. The CDR3 is CAISDPTFDKLVPYEQYF. The DNA of the CDR3 is TGTGCCATCAGTGATCCAACTTTCGATAAACTGGTCCCCTACGAGCAGTACTTC.

DNA of the CDR3: TGTGCCAGCAGCCGCTTTGGGAGGGACCACAATGAGCAGTTCTTC. Its translation is CASSRFGRDHNEQFF. This chain connects TRBV7-3 to TRBJ2-1; 7 nucleotides agree with TRBD2. The CDR3 is 15 amino acids. Per germline, CDR1 SGHTA and CDR2 FQGTGA. V shed 5 bases, J shed 5 bases, and the junction held 9 bases outside the gene matches.

The chain uses TRBV7-9 and TRBJ1-3; 7 bases line up with TRBD1. Germline lookup yields CDR1 SEHNR and CDR2 FQNEAQ (reference sequence). J was trimmed by 3 bases and V by 11 bases; bases with no gene match: 7. This CDR3 is 13 amino acids long. CDR3 bases: TGTGCCGCTCGACCAGGGGGTGGAAACACCATATATTTT. Translated, it gives CAARPGGGNTIYF.

V and J are TRBV5-1 and TRBJ1-6; D is uncertain. Germline V gene data show CDR1 as SGHRS and CDR2 as YFSETQ. Deletions cut 1 base from V and 9 bases from J, with 20 bases between. The length of the CDR3 is 17 residues. For the CDR3, the DNA is TGCGCCAGCAGCTTGTCACCCAGACTTCTAAGAAGTTCACCCCTCCACTTT. This encodes CASSLSPRLLRSSPLHF.

CDR3 amino acids: CASRSDRSGTEAFF. The CDR3 region has the DNA TGTGCCAGCAGATCGGACAGGTCTGGCACTGAAGCTTTCTTT. The chain has TRBV2 and TRBJ1-1; 7 nucleotides match TRBD1. V was clipped by 6 bases and J by 4 bases; unmatched bases: 8. The CDR3 has 14 residues. CDR1 and CDR2 from the germline V gene are SNHLY and FYNNEI.

The rearrangement uses TRBV10-3 and TRBJ2-3; D possibly corresponds to TRBD1 (5 bases). CDR1 ENHRY and CDR2 SYGVKD come from the germline V gene. The CDR3 has 14 amino acids. Trimming shortened V by 9 bases and J by 0 bases, and 13 bases separated the two germline ends. The CDR3 reads CAIATDASTDTQYF. CDR3 coding DNA: TGTGCCATTGCGACAGATGCTAGCACAGATACGCAGTATTTT.

The chain joins TRBV5-6 to TRBJ2-4; possible D gene TRBD1, 6 bases. CDR3 length: 17 residues. The germline V gene has CDR1 SGHDT and CDR2 YYEEEE. Deletions cut 6 bases from V and 4 bases from J, with 23 bases between. The CDR3 DNA reads TGTGCCAGCACGTTACAGGGCTTAAACGTAGGGAAAAACATTCAGTACTTC. It translates to CASTLQGLNVGKNIQYF.

This rearrangement joins TRBV25-1 to TRBJ1-1; 7 nucleotides match TRBD1. Unmatched junction bases numbered 3, after V lost 2 bases and J lost 0 bases. Germline values: CDR1 MGHDK, CDR2 SYGVNS. The CDR3 length is 15 residues. CDR3 nucleotides: TGTGCCAGCAGTGAACCCGGGACAGTGAACACTGAAGCTTTCTTT. It translates to CASSEPGTVNTEAFF.

The chain has TRBV6-5 and TRBJ1-5; D is ambiguous. Per the germline V gene, CDR1 is MNHEY and CDR2 is SVGAGI. Trimming left V 5 bases short and J 4 bases short, with 9 bases between. This CDR3 spans 13 amino acids. The CDR3 sequence: CASSAQQNQPQHF. In nucleotides, the CDR3 is TGTGCCAGCAGTGCACAGCAAAATCAGCCCCAGCATTTT.

This clone has only a few counts. The chain couples TRBV10-3 to TRBJ1-6; 8 nucleotides agree with TRBD1. Trimming removed 6 bases from V and 8 bases from J; junction bases left unmatched: 9. Per the germline V gene, CDR1 is ENHRY and CDR2 is SYGVKD. The CDR3 covers 15 residues. The CDR3: CAIRATGADHSPLHF. For the CDR3, the DNA is TGTGCCATCAGGGCGACAGGGGCCGATCATTCACCCCTCCACTTT.

J is TRBJ1-5 and V is TRBV19; D ambiguous. Trimming took off 7 bases at V and 0 bases at J, with 16 bases between the two ends. Per the germline V gene, CDR1 is LNHDA and CDR2 is SQIVND (reference sequence). CDR3 length: 16 residues. This CDR3 reads CASILSGENSNQPQHF. The CDR3 nucleotides are TGTGCCAGTATTCTTTCCGGGGAAAATAGCAATCAGCCCCAGCATTTT. The whole variable domain, filled in from reference TRBV19 and TRBJ1-5, reads DGGITQSPKYLFRKEGQNVTLSCEQNLNHDAMYWYRQDPGQGLRLIYYSQIVNDFQKGDIAEGYSVSREKKESFPLTVTSAQKNPTAFYLCASILSGENSNQPQHFGDGTRLSIL.

This chain connects TRBV28 to TRBJ2-4; 12 nucleotides agree with TRBD2. The CDR3 is 14 amino acids. CDR1 is MDHEN and CDR2 is SYDVKM in the germline V gene. V lost 5 bases and J lost 7; bases outside the gene matches: 3. CDR3 loop: CASSLAGGGNIQYF. CDR3 bases: TGTGCCAGCAGTCTAGCGGGAGGGGGGAACATTCAGTACTTC. Variable domain in full (rest from reference TRBV28 and TRBJ2-4): DVKVTQSSRYLVKRTGEKVFLECVQDMDHENMFWYRQDPGLGLRLIYFSYDVKMKEKGDIPEGYSVSREKKERFSLILESASTNQTSMYLCASSLAGGGNIQYFGAGTRLSVL.

J is TRBJ2-2 and V is TRBV6-6, with D perhaps matching TRBD1 (6 bases). Trimming removed 6 bases at V and 5 bases at J, with 10 bases between. This CDR3 has 13 amino acids. Germline CDR1 and CDR2: MNHNY and SVGAGI (reference sequence). CDR3 loop: CASRPQGTGELFF. The CDR3 DNA reads as TGTGCCAGCAGGCCACAGGGTACCGGGGAGCTGTTTTTT.

This clone was found once. The J gene is TRBJ2-3, the V gene TRBV5-6; a weak D match, TRBD1 (5 bases). CDR3 length equals 15 residues. From germline, CDR1 is SGHDT and CDR2 YYEEEE. Trimming pared 4 bases from V and 0 bases from J, leaving 12 bases between. The CDR3 region is CASSRGHDSTDTQYF. The CDR3 DNA reads as TGTGCCAGCAGCCGTGGACATGATAGCACAGATACGCAGTATTTT.

This clone was observed a few times. The genes are TRBV6-1 and TRBJ2-3; 8 bases are shared with TRBD1. The CDR3 runs to 15 residues. After removal of 6 bases from V and 3 bases from J, the junction contained 8 bases not matched to a gene. The germline CDR1 and CDR2 sequences are MNHNS and SASEGT. This CDR3 is CASSYLNRGTDTQYF. The CDR3 DNA follows: TGTGCCAGCAGCTACCTTAACAGGGGGACAGATACGCAGTATTTT.

The chain uses TRBV28 and TRBJ2-7; D perhaps matches TRBD2 (5 bases). The germline gives CDR1 MDHEN, CDR2 SYDVKM. Trimming left V 6 bases short and J 0 bases short, with 12 bases between. The CDR3 length is 14 residues. As DNA, the CDR3 is TGTGCCAGCAGAAGGACGGGGAGCTCCTACGAGCAGTACTTC. Translated: CASRRTGSSYEQYF.

The chain combines TRBV11-2 with TRBJ2-1; 11 nucleotides line up with TRBD2. V was clipped by 4 bases and J by 3 bases; unmatched bases: 11. The germline V gene has CDR1 SGHAT and CDR2 FQNNGV. The CDR3 is made up of 18 amino acids. CDR3 nucleotide sequence: TGTGCCAGCAGCTATACCGGGACTAGCGGTACGTTCTACAATGAGCAGTTCTTC. Protein: CASSYTGTSGTFYNEQFF. Complete variable domain (other parts from reference TRBV11-2 and TRBJ2-1): EAGVAQSPRYKIIEKRQSVAFWCNPISGHATLYWYQQILGQGPKLLIQFQNNGVVDDSQLPKDRFSAERLKGVDSTLKIQPAKLEDSAVYLCASSYTGTSGTFYNEQFFGPGTRLTVL.

This clone was detected once. The chain carries TRBV25-1 and TRBJ2-3, with 7 nucleotides matching TRBD2. V was pared by 1 base and J by 6 bases, with 16 bases of the junction left unmatched. CDR3 length equals 18 residues. The germline CDR1 and CDR2 sequences are MGHDK and SYGVNS. CDR3 region: CASSESRAGEWGGDTQYF. CDR3 nucleotides: TGTGCCAGCAGTGAATCGAGGGCGGGAGAATGGGGTGGGGATACGCAGTATTTT.

The chain combines TRBV18 with TRBJ1-1; tentatively, D is TRBD1 (5 bases). Trimming stripped 3 bases from V and 0 bases from J, with 14 bases between. This CDR3 region has 16 residues. Germline assignment: CDR1 KGHSH and CDR2 LQKENI. CDR3 in DNA: TGTGCCAGCTCACCTCCGAGAACAGGTCTGAACACTGAAGCTTTCTTT. It codes for CASSPPRTGLNTEAFF.

This clone came up a few times. The CDR3 DNA follows: TGTGCCAGCAGTACAAGCTCCGGGACAGTCTCCTACGAGCAGTACTTC. Protein sequence: CASSTSSGTVSYEQYF. V and J are TRBV27 and TRBJ2-7, with 7 bases identical to TRBD1. CDR1 is MNHEY and CDR2 is SMNVEV in the germline V gene (reference sequence). There are 16 residues in the CDR3. V shed 5 bases, J shed 0 bases, and the junction held 10 bases outside the gene matches.

The chain carries TRBV2 and TRBJ2-7; tentatively, D is TRBD2 (5 bases). The CDR3 contains 15 residues. Germline loops: CDR1 SNHLY, CDR2 FYNNEI. The V gene lost 2 bases and the J gene lost 2 bases, with 13 bases spanning the gap. The CDR3 DNA follows: TGTGCCAGCAGTGAATTGGGGAGAAGGACCTACGAGCAGTACTTC. It encodes CASSELGRRTYEQYF.

The chain combines TRBV9 with TRBJ2-2; 9 bases line up with TRBD2. V trimming: 3 bases; J trimming: 7 bases; junction bases outside the gene matches: 7. The germline CDR1 and CDR2 sequences are SGDLS and YYNGEE. This CDR3 region has 15 residues. The CDR3 sequence: CASSASGGYGGELFF. The CDR3 nucleotides are TGTGCCAGCAGCGCCAGCGGGGGGTACGGCGGGGAGCTGTTTTTT. Looking up the rest from reference TRBV9 and TRBJ2-2 gives the full variable domain: DSGVTQTPKHLITATGQRVTLRCSPRSGDLSVYWYQQSLDQGLQFLIQYYNGEERAKGNILERFSAQQFPDLHSELNLSSLELGDSALYFCASSASGGYGGELFFGEGSRLTVL.

The chain joins TRBV2 to TRBJ2-7; 11 nucleotides line up with TRBD1. The germline gives CDR1 SNHLY, CDR2 FYNNEI. CDR3 size: 14 residues. J gave up 5 bases and V 4 bases, and 4 bases lay outside the gene matches. CDR3 nucleotide sequence: TGTGCCAGCAGTGCGGACAGGGGGCCCCACGAGCAGTACTTC. Protein sequence: CASSADRGPHEQYF.

CDR3 residues: CASRSLAGELFF. In nucleotides, the CDR3 is TGTGCCAGCAGGTCCCTAGCCGGGGAGCTGTTTTTT. This sequence joins TRBV2 and TRBJ2-2; no firm D call. V was cut by 6 bases and J by 6 bases, with 8 bases left in between. There are 12 residues in the CDR3. Germline lookup yields CDR1 SNHLY and CDR2 FYNNEI.

A note on this clone: The junction departs from the called germline gene at one end, perhaps through a read error. CDR3 region: CSSSLERYSDTQYF. DNA of the CDR3: TGTTCCAGCAGCTTAGAGAGGTACTCAGATACGCAGTATTTT. The gene calls are TRBV7-9 and TRBJ2-3; no clear D gene. Germline CDR1 SEHNR, CDR2 FQNEAQ (reference sequence). The length of the CDR3 is 14 residues.

This chain links TRBV7-2 with TRBJ1-3, with 10 bases identical to TRBD1. The CDR3 is 18 amino acids. Trimming took 3 bases from V and 0 from J; bases not matched to a gene: 8. Germline lookup yields CDR1 SGHTA and CDR2 FQGNSA. The CDR3 DNA follows: TGTGCCAGCAGCTTCCTACCGACAGGGGGCAGCTCTGGAAACACCATATATTTT. Amino acid sequence: CASSFLPTGGSSGNTIYF.

The sample holds one count of this clone. CDR3 sequence: CASSGFRDLPYEQYF. The DNA for the CDR3 is TGTGCCAGCAGTGGGTTCAGGGATCTACCGTACGAGCAGTACTTC. The gene calls are TRBV6-1 and TRBJ2-7, with D perhaps TRBD1 (5 bases). The CDR3 contains 15 residues. The V gene lost 4 bases and the J gene lost 4 bases, with 17 bases spanning the gap. From germline, CDR1 is MNHNS and CDR2 SASEGT.